The 7 T cell receptor beta chains below all came from one sample that was sequenced in a study of blood T cell repertoires in COVID-19. Only in-frame clones appear in the TCRdb table, and some are missing; sequencing was by immunoSEQ multiplex PCR. The sample has about 81,000 clones, approximately 80% seen once; the top ten hold less than 15%. The specimen sequenced was peripheral blood. Receptor source: a human donor in a cohort sampled during active COVID-19.

The V call is TRBV6-5, the J call TRBJ1-2, with no clear D. The V gene lost 5 bases and the J gene lost 0 bases, with 13 bases spanning the gap. There are 15 residues in the CDR3. Germline V gene lookup returns CDR1 MNHEY and CDR2 SVGAGI. The CDR3 protein is CASSPNRLANYGYTF. The CDR3 DNA is TGTGCCAGCAGTCCCAACCGGTTAGCTAACTATGGCTACACCTTC.

V gene TRBV3-1 (or the pseudogene TRBV3-2) combines with J gene TRBJ2-5, with a weak D call TRBD1 (6 bases). The CDR3 consists of 16 residues. Trimming stripped 0 bases from V and 7 bases from J, with 18 bases between. Germline V gene data show CDR1 as LGHDT and CDR2 as YNNKEL (reference sequence). In nucleotides, the CDR3 is TGTGCCAGCAGCCAAGATGGGGGCAGGGGTTACGGGACCCAGTACTTC. Protein: CASSQDGGRGYGTQYF.

The chain combines TRBV3-1 (or the pseudogene TRBV3-2) with TRBJ2-7, with D perhaps TRBD1 (5 bases). CDR1 and CDR2 (germline): LGHDT, YNNKEL (reference sequence). V was pared by 1 base and J by 5 bases, with 15 bases between. The CDR3 has 15 residues. The CDR3 sequence: CASSQAAQGRNEQYF. Here the CDR3 DNA reads TGTGCCAGCAGCCAAGCCGCCCAGGGTAGGAACGAGCAGTACTTC.

This rearrangement joins TRBV20-1 to TRBJ2-7; no firm D call. Germline-derived CDR1 and CDR2 are DFQATT and SNEGSKA (reference sequence). Deletions cut 0 bases from V and 5 bases from J, with 5 bases between. The CDR3 has 11 residues. This CDR3 reads CSARDLDEQYF. CDR3 in DNA: TGCAGTGCTAGAGATCTCGACGAGCAGTACTTC.

The chain is built from TRBV3-1 (or the pseudogene TRBV3-2) and TRBJ2-1; 8 positions agree with TRBD2. CDR1 and CDR2 (germline): LGHDT, YNNKEL (reference sequence). This CDR3 region has 13 residues. J lost 8 bases, V lost 4 bases, and 4 bases had no gene match. CDR3 DNA: TGTGCCAGCAGCCGAGGACTAGCCTATGAGCAGTTCTTC. It yields the protein CASSRGLAYEQFF.

The chain employs TRBV3-1 (or the pseudogene TRBV3-2) and TRBJ2-5; the D gene is possibly TRBD2 (7 bases). CDR1 LGHDT and CDR2 YNNKEL come from the germline V gene (reference sequence). The ends were cut back, 0 bases at V and 1 base at J, with 12 bases in the middle. This CDR3 has 16 amino acids. The DNA for the CDR3 is TGTGCCAGCAGCCAAGAGTGGGGGGGCCTCCAAGAGACCCAGTACTTC. Translated: CASSQEWGGLQETQYF.

This chain joins TRBV4-2 and TRBJ2-7; D is uncertain. Germline CDR1 reads LGHNA; CDR2 reads YNFKEQ. The CDR3 has 14 amino acids. Trimming left V 0 bases short and J 0 bases short, with 6 bases between. The CDR3 DNA is TGTGCCAGCAGCCAAGACCCGGGCTCCTACGAGCAGTACTTC. Translating it yields CASSQDPGSYEQYF.